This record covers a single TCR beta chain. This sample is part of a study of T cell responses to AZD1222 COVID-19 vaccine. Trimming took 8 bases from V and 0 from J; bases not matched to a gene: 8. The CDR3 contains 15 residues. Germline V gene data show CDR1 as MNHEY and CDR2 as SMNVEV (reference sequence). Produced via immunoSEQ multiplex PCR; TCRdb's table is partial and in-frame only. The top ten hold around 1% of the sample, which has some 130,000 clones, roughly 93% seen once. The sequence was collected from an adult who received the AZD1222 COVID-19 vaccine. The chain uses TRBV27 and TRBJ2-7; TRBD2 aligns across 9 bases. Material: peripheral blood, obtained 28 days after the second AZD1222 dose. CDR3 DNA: TGTGCCAGCTTCTCCCCAGCGGGAGGCTCCTACGAGCAGTACTTC. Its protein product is CASFSPAGGSYEQYF.